The present T cell receptor (beta chain) was sequenced within a study of blood T cell repertoires in COVID-19. As for the study in general: The analysed material was cDNA or gDNA that came from T cells, B-cell-depleted T cells, or PBMCs.

This clone was seen only once. Study processing details: The assay estimated nucleated cells by amplifying reference gene primers. Clones were read by immunoSEQ multiplex PCR, and TCRdb kept only the in-frame ones, dropping some. From that table come the V and J calls and clone size; the DNA was used to work out D and trimming. This table has about 130,000 clones, about 80% appearing once. Germline assignment: CDR1 LNHDA and CDR2 SQIVND (reference sequence). V lost 9 bases and J lost 9; bases outside the gene matches: 8. The CDR3 runs to 13 residues. The chain uses TRBV19 and TRBJ2-1; 10 bases line up with TRBD2. The source material was peripheral blood. The clonotype was recovered from a woman in her forties or fifties with acute or convalescent COVID-19. Here the CDR3 DNA reads TGTGCCAGCCGAGCGGGGGGGCCGAGTGAGCAGTTCTTC. Translating it yields CASRAGGPSEQFF. Full variable domain (remainder filled in from reference TRBV19 and TRBJ2-1): DGGITQSPKYLFRKEGQNVTLSCEQNLNHDAMYWYRQDPGQGLRLIYYSQIVNDFQKGDIAEGYSVSREKKESFPLTVTSAQKNPTAFYLCASRAGGPSEQFFGPGTRLTVL.